These 28 T cell receptor beta chains were all obtained from the same sample, sequenced in a study of blood T cell repertoires in COVID-19. The assay was immunoSEQ multiplex PCR, and TCRdb's table has in-frame clones only and misses some. The sample lists about 210,000 clones, approximately 80% occurring once. The sequenced material came from peripheral blood. These receptors were taken from a human donor in a cohort sampled during active COVID-19.

The chain combines TRBV30 with TRBJ1-1; maybe TRBD1 (5 bases). This CDR3 is built from 13 residues. The ends were cut back, 0 bases at V and 7 bases at J, with 12 bases in the middle. The germline V gene encodes CDR1 GTSNPN and CDR2 SVGIG (reference sequence). Here the CDR3 reads CAWSVMRQSEAFF. In DNA form, the CDR3 reads TGTGCCTGGAGTGTAATGAGACAGAGTGAAGCTTTCTTT.

The chain is built from TRBV6-6 and TRBJ2-7; D might be TRBD2 (5 bases). This CDR3 has 16 residues. V lost 3 bases to trimming and J lost 4 bases, with 19 bases between them. The V gene's germline CDR1 is MNHNY and CDR2 SVGAGI (reference sequence). CDR3 bases: TGTGCCAGCAGTTATTCCAGCGGATCGCCCTCGTACGAGCAGTACTTC. Residues: CASSYSSGSPSYEQYF.

As to this clone: Other nucleotide sequences in the sample specify the same CDR3. The V and J genes are TRBV11-2 and TRBJ2-7, with a tentative D call TRBD2 (5 bases). The CDR3 loop spans 13 amino acids. With 0 bases removed from V and 3 bases from J, the gap between germline ends came to 6 bases. Germline CDR1 reads SGHAT; CDR2 reads FQNNGV. Here the CDR3 reads CASSLDRGYEQYF. DNA for the CDR3: TGTGCCAGCAGCTTAGATCGGGGCTACGAGCAGTACTTC.

The chain links TRBV9 to TRBJ1-1; 11 positions agree with TRBD1. This CDR3 region has 19 residues. Germline CDR1 SGDLS, CDR2 YYNGEE. V gave up 0 bases and J gave up 1 base; unmatched junction bases: 11. CDR3 sequence reads: CASSVGTGGWIGPNTEAFF. CDR3 in DNA: TGTGCCAGCAGCGTAGGGACAGGGGGCTGGATCGGCCCGAACACTGAAGCTTTCTTT. Full variable domain (missing parts from reference TRBV9 and TRBJ1-1): DSGVTQTPKHLITATGQRVTLRCSPRSGDLSVYWYQQSLDQGLQFLIQYYNGEERAKGNILERFSAQQFPDLHSELNLSSLELGDSALYFCASSVGTGGWIGPNTEAFFGQGTRLTVV.

The chain combines TRBV6-5 with TRBJ1-6; 7 nucleotides line up with TRBD1. Per the germline V gene, CDR1 is MNHEY and CDR2 is SVGAGI. The CDR3 runs 15 residues. With V trimmed by 6 bases and J by 9 bases, 11 bases remained unmatched. The CDR3: CASSIITGVVSPLHF. The CDR3, as DNA: TGTGCCAGCAGCATAATCACAGGGGTTGTTTCACCCCTCCACTTT.

This clone appeared once. The V and J genes are TRBV27 and TRBJ2-7; TRBD1 matches 7 bases. CDR1 and CDR2 (germline): MNHEY, SMNVEV (reference sequence). The V and J ends lost 6 bases and 7 bases, in that order; junction bases with no gene match: 12. This CDR3 has 14 amino acids. The CDR3 region has the DNA TGTGCCAGCAGCCCTAGCCTGACAGGGTGGGAGCAGTACTTC. This translates into CASSPSLTGWEQYF.

The chain joins TRBV2 to TRBJ2-7, with 9 bases identical to TRBD1. This CDR3 region has 13 residues. Germline V gene lookup returns CDR1 SNHLY and CDR2 FYNNEI. V lost 10 bases and J lost 5; bases outside the gene matches: 9. CDR3 coding DNA: TGTGCCACCGCCCGGGACAGGGCCGACGAGCAGTACTTC. It specifies CATARDRADEQYF.

V is TRBV7-9 and J is TRBJ1-6; D is unresolved. The CDR3 contains 16 residues. Between the trimmed V and J ends, which lost 5 bases and 1 base, there was a span of 12 bases. The germline V gene encodes CDR1 SEHNR and CDR2 FQNEAQ (reference sequence). In nucleotides, the CDR3 is TGTGCCAGCAGCGTCCTCTCCTTTTCCTATAATTCACCCCTCCACTTT. This encodes CASSVLSFSYNSPLHF.

The V call is TRBV19, the J call TRBJ2-6; no reliable D call. V was trimmed by 8 bases and J by 0 bases, leaving 11 bases between them. Germline V gene lookup returns CDR1 LNHDA and CDR2 SQIVND (reference sequence). The CDR3 sequence is 15 residues long. Written as DNA, the CDR3 is TGTGCCAGTTGTCCCCCGGGCTCTGGGGCCAACGTCCTGACTTTC. Its translation is CASCPPGSGANVLTF.

V usage is TRBV2 and J usage is TRBJ1-2, with TRBD1 identical over 8 bases. V gave up 7 bases and J gave up 5 bases; unmatched junction bases: 9. In germline, CDR1 is SNHLY, CDR2 FYNNEI. The CDR3 has 14 amino acids. CDR3 sequence (DNA): TGTGCCAGCACTATTACCCGACAGGGGTATGGCTACACCTTC. Protein product: CASTITRQGYGYTF. Together with reference TRBV2 and TRBJ1-2, the CDR3 gives the full variable domain: EPEVTQTPSHQVTQMGQEVILRCVPISNHLYFYWYRQILGQKVEFLVSFYNNEISEKSEIFDDQFSVERPDGSNFTLKIRSTKLEDSAMYFCASTITRQGYGYTFGSGTRLTVV.

The V gene is TRBV27, the J gene TRBJ2-2, with 7 bases fitting TRBD2. This CDR3 is built from 14 residues. V lost 7 bases to trimming and J lost 6 bases; unmatched junction nucleotides: 8. The germline gives CDR1 MNHEY, CDR2 SMNVEV (reference sequence). CDR3 sequence: CASTPGGFPGELFF. In DNA form, the CDR3 reads TGTGCCAGCACCCCCGGGGGGTTCCCCGGGGAGCTGTTTTTT.

The J gene is TRBJ1-1, the V gene TRBV28; 10 bases map to TRBD1. CDR3 length: 15 residues. The ends lost 5 bases at V and 1 base at J; junction bases unmatched: 4. In germline, CDR1 is MDHEN, CDR2 SYDVKM. CDR3 in amino acids: CASSRTGGRNTEAFF. CDR3 bases: TGTGCCAGCAGTAGGACAGGGGGGAGGAACACTGAAGCTTTCTTT.

J is TRBJ1-3 and V is TRBV4-2; 9 positions match TRBD1. With V trimmed by 1 base and J by 0 bases, 1 base remained unmatched. The CDR3 has 16 amino acids. The V gene's germline CDR1 is LGHNA and CDR2 YNFKEQ. Here the CDR3 reads CASSQGDRDSGNTIYF. CDR3 sequence (DNA): TGTGCCAGCAGCCAAGGGGACAGGGACTCTGGAAACACCATATATTTT.

This clone showed up just once. The chain combines TRBV30 with TRBJ2-3; 8 positions match TRBD2. The CDR3 length is 15 residues. Germline V gene lookup returns CDR1 GTSNPN and CDR2 SVGIG (reference sequence). The ends lost 2 bases at V and 2 bases at J; junction bases unmatched: 6. The CDR3 DNA is TGTGCCTGGAGTCACGGACTAGCCTACACAGATACGCAGTATTTT. Its translation is CAWSHGLAYTDTQYF.

The chain carries TRBV3-1 (or the pseudogene TRBV3-2) and TRBJ2-5, with 11 bases aligning to TRBD2. Germline loops: CDR1 LGHDT, CDR2 YNNKEL (reference sequence). J was trimmed by 5 bases and V by 2 bases; bases with no gene match: 4. The CDR3 sequence is 15 residues long. The CDR3 nucleotides are TGTGCCAGCAGCCAACCACTAGCGGGAGACGAGACCCAGTACTTC. Protein product: CASSQPLAGDETQYF.

V is TRBV4-1 and J is TRBJ2-6; 7 bases match TRBD1. The ends lost 2 bases at V and 4 bases at J; junction bases unmatched: 17. The CDR3 totals 20 residues. The V gene's germline CDR1 is MGHRA and CDR2 YSYEKL. The CDR3 coding sequence is TGCGCCAGCAGCCAACCTCTCACGACAGGGTACAAGGTGGGGGCCAACGTCCTGACTTTC. It translates to CASSQPLTTGYKVGANVLTF.

V and J are TRBV6-5 and TRBJ2-7; D call uncertain. Germline CDR1 reads MNHEY; CDR2 reads SVGAGI. This CDR3 spans 12 amino acids. V shed 6 bases and J shed 12 bases, with 18 bases lying between them. CDR3 sequence reads: CASSPSRYPRYF. The CDR3 bases are TGTGCCAGCAGCCCCTCTCGCTATCCTCGGTACTTC.

This clone has more than one count but fewer than ten. Other nucleotide sequences in the sample specify the same CDR3. This chain uses TRBV7-9 with TRBJ1-4; TRBD1 might be the D (6 bases). Trimming left V 3 bases short and J 4 bases short, with 9 bases between. The CDR3 is 14 residues long. The V gene's germline CDR1 is SEHNR and CDR2 FQNEAQ (reference sequence). As DNA, the CDR3 is TGTGCCAGCAGCTTTGGACAGAGTAATGAAAAACTGTTTTTT. It encodes CASSFGQSNEKLFF.

The rearrangement uses TRBV7-6 and TRBJ2-3; tentative D call: TRBD2 (6 bases). The CDR3 is made up of 16 amino acids. The V end was cut by 5 bases, the J end by 3 bases, with 18 bases between. Per germline, CDR1 SGHVS and CDR2 FNYEAQ. As DNA, the CDR3 is TGTGCCAGCAGCCCCCTGGGTGGAGGGGCTACAGATACGCAGTATTTT. Its translation: CASSPLGGGATDTQYF.

The chain uses TRBV6-5 and TRBJ1-1; D uncertain. Germline loops: CDR1 MNHEY, CDR2 SVGAGI. V gave up 2 bases and J gave up 4 bases, with 11 bases separating them. This CDR3 comprises 14 residues. The CDR3 DNA follows: TGTGCCAGCAGTTACACGGTCCTAGGCACTGAAGCTTTCTTT. Amino acids: CASSYTVLGTEAFF.

The V gene is TRBV15, the J gene TRBJ2-7; 7 bases are a match to TRBD1. This CDR3 is 19 amino acids long. Germline V gene lookup returns CDR1 LNHNV and CDR2 YYDKDF (reference sequence). V gave up 0 bases and J gave up 0 bases; unmatched junction bases: 14. CDR3 in DNA: TGTGCCACCAGCAGAGATTGGACAGGTGAAATGGGGACCTCCTACGAGCAGTACTTC. Translating gives CATSRDWTGEMGTSYEQYF.

The chain joins TRBV2 to TRBJ1-2; TRBD1 matches at 9 bases. The CDR3 runs 13 residues. The V segment lost 4 bases and the J segment 6 bases; nucleotides outside the gene matches: 3. Germline CDR1 and CDR2: SNHLY and FYNNEI. CDR3 bases: TGTGCCAGCAGTGTGGGACAGGGCGATGGCTACACCTTC. Translating it yields CASSVGQGDGYTF.

The chain recombines TRBV9 with TRBJ2-2; 9 bases match TRBD1. The CDR3 is 14 residues long. V gave up 3 bases and J gave up 6 bases; unmatched junction bases: 3. The germline V gene has CDR1 SGDLS and CDR2 YYNGEE. CDR3 bases: TGTGCCAGCAGCGCCGGACAGGGGCCCGGGGAGCTGTTTTTT. Protein sequence: CASSAGQGPGELFF.

The V gene is TRBV10-3, the J gene TRBJ2-1; perhaps TRBD1 as D (6 bases). The V gene lost 0 bases and the J gene lost 9 bases, with 15 bases spanning the gap. Germline V lookup: CDR1 ENHRY, CDR2 SYGVKD. This CDR3 comprises 15 residues. The CDR3 protein is CAISESPQGRVEQFF. The CDR3 DNA reads TGTGCCATCAGTGAGTCCCCACAGGGTAGGGTTGAGCAGTTCTTC.

V is TRBV4-2 and J is TRBJ2-2, with 8 bases identical to TRBD2. CDR1 and CDR2 (germline): LGHNA, YNFKEQ. This CDR3 has 17 amino acids. J lost 4 bases, V lost 1 base, and 8 bases had no gene match. CDR3 sequence (DNA): TGTGCCAGCAGCCAAGCCATCACGGGAGGGCCCACCGGGGAGCTGTTTTTT. Its translation: CASSQAITGGPTGELFF.

V is TRBV23-1 and J is TRBJ2-1, with a possible D match to TRBD1 (6 bases). TRBV23-1 is classed as an ORF, of uncertain function. V dropped 3 bases and J dropped 7 bases, with 10 bases sitting between them. The CDR3 has 13 amino acids. For the CDR3, the DNA is TGCGCCAGCAGTCAGGACAGCTTGAATGAGCAGTTCTTC. Translating it yields CASSQDSLNEQFF.

J is TRBJ1-2 and V is TRBV12-3 or TRBV12-4, with TRBD1 matching over 11 bases. The CDR3 is 13 amino acids. J was trimmed by 7 bases and V by 6 bases; bases with no gene match: 4. Here the CDR3 reads CASSYGQGAGYTF. In DNA, the CDR3 is TGTGCCAGCAGCTATGGACAGGGGGCTGGCTACACCTTC.

A few counts support this clone. The gene calls are TRBV9 and TRBJ2-6; 9 bases agree with TRBD1. This CDR3 is built from 20 residues. Germline V CDR1 and CDR2: SGDLS, YYNGEE. The V and J ends lost 3 bases and 0 bases, in that order; junction bases with no gene match: 13. This chain's CDR3 is CASSGAGQGVVDSGANVLTF. The DNA of the CDR3 is TGTGCCAGCAGCGGCGCGGGACAGGGTGTAGTAGACTCTGGGGCCAACGTCCTGACTTTC.